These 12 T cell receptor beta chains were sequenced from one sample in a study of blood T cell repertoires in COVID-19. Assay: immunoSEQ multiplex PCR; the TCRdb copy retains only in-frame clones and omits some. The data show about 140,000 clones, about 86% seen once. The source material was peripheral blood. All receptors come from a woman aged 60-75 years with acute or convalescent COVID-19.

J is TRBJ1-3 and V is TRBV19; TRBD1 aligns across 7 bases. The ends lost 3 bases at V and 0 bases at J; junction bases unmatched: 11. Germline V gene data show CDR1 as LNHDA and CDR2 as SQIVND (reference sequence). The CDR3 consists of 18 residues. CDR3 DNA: TGTGCCAGTAGTATGGGACAGCAATCTGGATTCTCTGGAAACACCATATATTTT. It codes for CASSMGQQSGFSGNTIYF.

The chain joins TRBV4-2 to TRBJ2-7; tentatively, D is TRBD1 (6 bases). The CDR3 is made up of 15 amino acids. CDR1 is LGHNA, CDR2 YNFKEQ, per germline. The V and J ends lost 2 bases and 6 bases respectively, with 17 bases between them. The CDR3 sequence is CASSQLGSGDTEQYF. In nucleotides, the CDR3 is TGTGCCAGCAGCCAACTTGGGTCCGGGGACACCGAGCAGTACTTC.

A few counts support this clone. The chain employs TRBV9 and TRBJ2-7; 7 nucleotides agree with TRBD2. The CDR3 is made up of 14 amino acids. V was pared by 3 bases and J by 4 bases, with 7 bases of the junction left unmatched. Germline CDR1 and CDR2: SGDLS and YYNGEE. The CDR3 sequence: CASSAYGTTYEQYF. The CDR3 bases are TGTGCCAGCAGCGCCTACGGGACTACATACGAGCAGTACTTC.

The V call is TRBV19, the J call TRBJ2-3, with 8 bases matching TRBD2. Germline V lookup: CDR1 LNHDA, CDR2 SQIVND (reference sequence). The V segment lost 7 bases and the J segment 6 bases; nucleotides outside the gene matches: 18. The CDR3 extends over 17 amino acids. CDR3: CASKPAGVAGYMDTQYF. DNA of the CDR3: TGTGCCAGTAAGCCGGCGGGGGTAGCGGGGTACATGGATACGCAGTATTTT. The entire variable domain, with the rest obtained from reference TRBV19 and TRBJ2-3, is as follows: DGGITQSPKYLFRKEGQNVTLSCEQNLNHDAMYWYRQDPGQGLRLIYYSQIVNDFQKGDIAEGYSVSREKKESFPLTVTSAQKNPTAFYLCASKPAGVAGYMDTQYFGPGTRLTVL.

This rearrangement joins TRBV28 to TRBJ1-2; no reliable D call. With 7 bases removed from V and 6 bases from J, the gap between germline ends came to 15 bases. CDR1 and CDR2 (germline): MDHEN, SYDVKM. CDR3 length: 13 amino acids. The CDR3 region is CASNLNSINGYTF. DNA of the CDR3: TGTGCCAGCAACCTCAACTCTATTAATGGCTACACCTTC.

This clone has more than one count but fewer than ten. CDR3 amino acids: CASSRGQGHQPQHF. As DNA, the CDR3 is TGTGCCAGCAGTCGTGGACAGGGGCATCAGCCCCAGCATTTT. This sequence joins TRBV3-1 (or the pseudogene TRBV3-2) and TRBJ1-5; 9 nucleotides agree with TRBD1. Germline-derived CDR1 and CDR2 are LGHDT and YNNKEL (reference sequence). With V trimmed by 6 bases and J by 5 bases, 5 bases remained unmatched. This CDR3 spans 14 amino acids.

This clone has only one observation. The CDR3 nucleotides read TGTGCCAGCAGCTTTCCAGCGGGGGTGCCCTACAATGAGCAGTTCTTC. Encoded protein: CASSFPAGVPYNEQFF. The chain uses TRBV12-1 and TRBJ2-1; the table's D gene call, TRBD2, was not cross checked with the DNA. TRBV12-1 corresponds to a pseudogene. The CDR3 length is 16 residues.

The CDR3 is CAWTLTGYYGYTF. CDR3 in DNA: TGTGCCTGGACCTTGACAGGGTACTATGGCTACACCTTC. This sequence joins TRBV30 and TRBJ1-2; 7 bases line up with TRBD1. The CDR3 sequence is 13 residues long. J was trimmed by 3 bases and V by 4 bases; bases with no gene match: 5. Germline-derived CDR1 and CDR2 are GTSNPN and SVGIG (reference sequence).

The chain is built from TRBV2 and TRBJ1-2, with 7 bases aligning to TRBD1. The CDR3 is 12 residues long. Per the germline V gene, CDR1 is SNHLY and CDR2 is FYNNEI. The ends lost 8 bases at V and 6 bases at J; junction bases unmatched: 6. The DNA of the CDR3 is TGTGCCAGCCAATTGGGACAGCATGGCTACACCTTC. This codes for CASQLGQHGYTF.

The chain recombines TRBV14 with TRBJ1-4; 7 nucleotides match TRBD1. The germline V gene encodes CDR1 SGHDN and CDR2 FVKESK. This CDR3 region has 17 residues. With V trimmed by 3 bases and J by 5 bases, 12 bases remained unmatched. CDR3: CASSHRQGVGKNEKLFF. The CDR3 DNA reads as TGTGCCAGCAGCCATCGACAGGGCGTGGGGAAAAATGAAAAACTGTTTTTT.

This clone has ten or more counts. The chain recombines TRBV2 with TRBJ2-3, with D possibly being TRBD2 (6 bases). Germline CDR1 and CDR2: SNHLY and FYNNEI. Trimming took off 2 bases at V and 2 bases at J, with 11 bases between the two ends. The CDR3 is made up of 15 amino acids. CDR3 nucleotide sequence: TGTGCCAGCAGTGAATCAGGGCGGGACACAGATACGCAGTATTTT. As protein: CASSESGRDTDTQYF.

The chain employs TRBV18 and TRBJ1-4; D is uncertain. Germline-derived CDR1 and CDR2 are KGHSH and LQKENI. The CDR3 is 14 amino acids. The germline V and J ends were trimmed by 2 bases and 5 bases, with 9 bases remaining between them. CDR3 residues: CASSPSSPNEKLFF. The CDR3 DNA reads TGTGCCAGCTCACCATCGTCCCCGAATGAAAAACTGTTTTTT. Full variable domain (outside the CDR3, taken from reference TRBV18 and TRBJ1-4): NAGVMQNPRHLVRRRGQEARLRCSPMKGHSHVYWYRQLPEEGLKFMVYLQKENIIDESGMPKERFSAEFPKEGPSILRIQQVVRGDSAAYFCASSPSSPNEKLFFGSGTQLSVL.